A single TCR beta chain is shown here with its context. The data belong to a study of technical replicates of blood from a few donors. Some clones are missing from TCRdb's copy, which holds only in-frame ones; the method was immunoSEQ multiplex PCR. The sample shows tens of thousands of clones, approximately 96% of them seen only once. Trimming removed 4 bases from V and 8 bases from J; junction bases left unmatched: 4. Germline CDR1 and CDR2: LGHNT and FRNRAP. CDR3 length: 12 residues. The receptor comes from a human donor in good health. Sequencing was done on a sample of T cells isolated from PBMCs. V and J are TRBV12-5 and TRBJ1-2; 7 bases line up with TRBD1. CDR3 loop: CASGWDRTGYTF. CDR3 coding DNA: TGTGCTAGTGGTTGGGACAGAACGGGCTACACCTTC.